Each of the 21 T cell receptor beta chains below was sequenced from the same sample in a study of blood T cell repertoires in COVID-19. Profiling relied on immunoSEQ multiplex PCR, and the TCRdb table lists in-frame clones only, not all of them. The sample lists approximately 150,000 clones, about nine tenths occurring once. Sequenced input: peripheral blood. The receptors stem from a woman aged 45-65 years with acute or convalescent COVID-19.

The rearrangement uses TRBV29-1 and TRBJ2-2; 8 nucleotides match TRBD2. Looked up from germline, CDR1 is SQVTM and CDR2 is ANQGSEA. Unmatched junction bases numbered 5, after V lost 3 bases and J lost 2 bases. The CDR3 length is 15 residues. The CDR3 loop reads CSVELAGQNTGELFF. The CDR3 DNA follows: TGCAGCGTTGAGTTAGCGGGGCAAAACACCGGGGAGCTGTTTTTT.

In nucleotides, the CDR3 is TGTGCCAGCAGTTTCGGTACCTCCTACGAGCAGTACTTC. This translates into CASSFGTSYEQYF. This chain connects TRBV27 to TRBJ2-7; D not resolved. Germline lookup yields CDR1 MNHEY and CDR2 SMNVEV (reference sequence). The V end was cut by 3 bases, the J end by 0 bases, with 6 bases between. This CDR3 has 13 residues.

The rearrangement links TRBV11-2 to TRBJ1-2; 11 bases match TRBD1. Trimming took 2 bases from V and 8 from J; bases not matched to a gene: 7. Germline V gene sequence: CDR1 SGHAT, CDR2 FQNNGV. The CDR3 covers 15 residues. The CDR3 coding sequence is TGTGCCAGCAGCTTATTTGGACAGGGGGCGGAGGGCTACACCTTC. Its translation is CASSLFGQGAEGYTF.

The V call is TRBV2, the J call TRBJ2-1; D may be TRBD2 (5 bases). Trimming stripped 5 bases from V and 12 bases from J, with 17 bases between. Germline V gene data show CDR1 as SNHLY and CDR2 as FYNNEI. This CDR3 has 13 residues. In nucleotides, the CDR3 is TGTGCCAGCAGTCCACGGACTTCGGCCCGGCAGTTCTTC. As protein: CASSPRTSARQFF.

The sample holds one count of this clone. The CDR3 DNA sequence: TGTGCCAGCAGCGAGACGGCGGGAGGCACAGATACGCAGTATTTT. Translation: CASSETAGGTDTQYF. The chain has TRBV7-6 and TRBJ2-3, with TRBD2 matching over 7 bases. The V and J ends lost 5 bases and 1 base, in that order; junction bases with no gene match: 6. CDR3 length equals 15 residues. Germline values: CDR1 SGHVS, CDR2 FNYEAQ.

This clone occurred a few times. CDR3 residues: CATSRGGQGFDEQYF. The CDR3 DNA follows: TGTGCCACCAGCAGAGGGGGACAGGGGTTCGACGAGCAGTACTTC. The V call is TRBV15, the J call TRBJ2-7; 10 bases fit TRBD1. Unmatched junction bases numbered 5, after V lost 1 base and J lost 5 bases. Looked up from germline, CDR1 is LNHNV and CDR2 is YYDKDF (reference sequence). CDR3 length: 15 residues.

The chain combines TRBV19 with TRBJ2-6, with TRBD2 identical over 8 bases. Per the germline V gene, CDR1 is LNHDA and CDR2 is SQIVND (reference sequence). V lost 7 bases to trimming and J lost 0 bases; unmatched junction nucleotides: 5. The CDR3 loop spans 16 amino acids. The CDR3 region has the DNA TGTGCCAGTAAGACTCGGGAGGGCTCTGGGGCCAACGTCCTGACTTTC. It yields the protein CASKTREGSGANVLTF.

Only one count was recorded for this clone. V is TRBV9 and J is TRBJ2-1; D may be TRBD2 (5 bases). The V gene's germline CDR1 is SGDLS and CDR2 YYNGEE. V was clipped by 4 bases and J by 10 bases, with 12 bases between them. This CDR3 is built from 12 residues. The CDR3 sequence: CASSPFGEEQFF. As DNA, the CDR3 is TGTGCCAGCAGCCCTTTCGGGGAAGAGCAGTTCTTC.

V is TRBV6-2 or TRBV6-3 and J is TRBJ1-1, with no clear D. Germline lookup yields CDR1 MNHEY and CDR2 SVGEGT. Trimming shortened V by 0 bases and J by 3 bases, and 5 bases separated the two germline ends. The CDR3 covers 13 residues. DNA of the CDR3: TGTGCCAGCAGTTACTCGAGGGACACTGAAGCTTTCTTT. Its translation: CASSYSRDTEAFF.

This clone was seen a handful of times. The CDR3 protein is CASSYSQGESPLHF. The CDR3 coding sequence is TGTGCCAGCAGTTACTCGCAAGGGGAATCACCCCTCCACTTT. This sequence joins TRBV6-5 and TRBJ1-6; D possibly corresponds to TRBD1 (5 bases). The ends were cut back, 0 bases at V and 10 bases at J, with 10 bases in the middle. Germline loops: CDR1 MNHEY, CDR2 SVGAGI. CDR3 size: 14 residues.

The chain employs TRBV5-6 and TRBJ1-1; 8 nucleotides line up with TRBD1. J lost 2 bases, V lost 3 bases, and 9 bases had no gene match. CDR1 SGHDT and CDR2 YYEEEE come from the germline V gene. There are 16 residues in the CDR3. The CDR3 here is CASSSYRGAANTEAFF. DNA of the CDR3: TGTGCCAGCAGCTCCTACAGGGGGGCCGCAAACACTGAAGCTTTCTTT.

V and J are TRBV11-1 and TRBJ2-7; maybe TRBD1 (6 bases). This CDR3 has 15 amino acids. Germline CDR1 reads SGHAT; CDR2 reads FQDESV (reference sequence). Trimming removed 5 bases from V and 10 bases from J, with 24 bases in between. The CDR3 region is CASSPVGDGQPIQYF. The CDR3 DNA sequence: TGTGCCAGCAGCCCCGTGGGAGACGGACAGCCAATACAGTACTTC.

This rearrangement joins TRBV9 to TRBJ2-7, with 7 bases identical to TRBD1. Germline V gives CDR1 SGDLS, CDR2 YYNGEE. Trimming cost V 3 bases and J 4 bases; bases outside gene matches: 7. CDR3 length equals 14 residues. The CDR3 reads CASSATGNSYEQYF. The CDR3 DNA reads TGTGCCAGCAGCGCGACAGGGAATTCTTACGAGCAGTACTTC.

The chain combines TRBV27 with TRBJ2-7; D remains unclear. Trimming left V 2 bases short and J 2 bases short, with 10 bases between. Per the germline V gene, CDR1 is MNHEY and CDR2 is SMNVEV (reference sequence). This CDR3 has 14 residues. The DNA for the CDR3 is TGTGCCAGCAGTTTAGGGCAGGTTCCCTACGAGCAGTACTTC. It is translated as CASSLGQVPYEQYF.

The chain uses TRBV3-1 (or the pseudogene TRBV3-2) and TRBJ1-1; D is perhaps TRBD1 (6 bases). This CDR3 is built from 13 residues. Germline CDR1 and CDR2: LGHDT and YNNKEL (reference sequence). The V and J ends lost 4 bases and 4 bases respectively, with 10 bases between them. The CDR3 sequence is CASSLLGGTEAFF. The DNA for the CDR3 is TGTGCCAGCAGCCTTCTAGGGGGCACTGAAGCTTTCTTT.

The V gene is TRBV9, the J gene TRBJ1-1; a possible D gene is TRBD1 (5 bases). CDR1 is SGDLS, CDR2 YYNGEE, per germline. This CDR3 is built from 15 residues. V dropped 4 bases and J dropped 0 bases, with 13 bases sitting between them. The CDR3 loop reads CASSPQGGMNTEAFF. The CDR3 DNA sequence: TGTGCCAGCAGCCCTCAGGGAGGGATGAACACTGAAGCTTTCTTT.

The gene calls are TRBV13 and TRBJ2-3; TRBD2 aligns across 9 bases. Germline trimming cut 0 bases from V and 2 bases from J; bases unmatched to any gene: 3. Per the germline V gene, CDR1 is PRHDT and CDR2 is FYEKMQ (reference sequence). The CDR3 runs 16 residues. The DNA of the CDR3 is TGTGCCAGCAGCTTAGGTGGCGGGAGGGCCACAGATACGCAGTATTTT. Translating gives CASSLGGGRATDTQYF.

This clone was seen a few times. The rearrangement joins TRBV27 to TRBJ1-5, with 10 bases matching TRBD1. Germline assignment: CDR1 MNHEY and CDR2 SMNVEV (reference sequence). CDR3 length: 15 residues. J gave up 2 bases and V 5 bases, and 3 bases lay outside the gene matches. CDR3 sequence reads: CASSPGTGGNQPQHF. CDR3 in DNA: TGTGCCAGCAGTCCGGGGACAGGGGGCAATCAGCCCCAGCATTTT.

This clone was recorded a few times. The gene calls are TRBV13 and TRBJ1-2; D may be TRBD1 (6 bases). The CDR3 length is 13 residues. Germline CDR1 reads PRHDT; CDR2 reads FYEKMQ (reference sequence). V was shortened by 4 bases and J by 7 bases, with 13 bases between the two germline ends. The CDR3 DNA reads TGTGCCAGCAGCTACCAGGGGAGCGCTGGCTACACCTTC. This gives the protein CASSYQGSAGYTF. Based on the CDR3 plus reference TRBV13 and TRBJ1-2, the full variable domain is AAGVIQSPRHLIKEKRETATLKCYPIPRHDTVYWYQQGPGQDPQFLISFYEKMQSDKGSIPDRFSAQQFSDYHSELNMSSLELGDSALYFCASSYQGSAGYTFGSGTRLTVV.

This rearrangement joins TRBV29-1 to TRBJ1-2, with 7 bases lining up with TRBD1. CDR3 size: 14 residues. The germline V gene encodes CDR1 SQVTM and CDR2 ANQGSEA. Trimming took 3 bases from V and 6 from J; bases not matched to a gene: 10. In DNA, the CDR3 is TGCAGCGTTGATCGTCGAAGGACAGGAAATGGCTACACCTTC. Translated: CSVDRRRTGNGYTF.

J is TRBJ1-3 and V is TRBV19; 7 bases match TRBD1. Trimming cost V 7 bases and J 5 bases; bases outside gene matches: 5. The CDR3 extends over 13 amino acids. Germline CDR1 and CDR2: LNHDA and SQIVND (reference sequence). The CDR3 loop reads CASTGGTRNTIYF. The CDR3 DNA sequence: TGTGCCAGTACAGGGGGAACTAGAAACACCATATATTTT.